Below are 6 T cell receptor beta chains sequenced from a single sample in a study of T cells in women clearing cervical HPV infection. The method was immunoSEQ multiplex PCR; TCRdb's version includes in-frame clones alone and lacks a portion of them. The sample has about 27,000 clones. Sequences were obtained from blood buffy coat. These TCRs come from a woman between 18 and 70 years old with a cervical HPV16 infection that either progressed to CIN3+ or cleared (not recorded which).

Notes on this clone: The read ends 3 residues early relative to the CDR3; the germline J gene fills the gap. The chain combines TRBV2 with TRBJ2-3, with 9 bases lining up with TRBD2. There are 15 residues in the CDR3. The germline CDR1 and CDR2 sequences are SNHLY and FYNNEI. CDR3 DNA (partial): TGTGCCAGCAGTGCCCAGCGGGGGGACCAAGAGACG. It yields the protein CASSAQRGDQET. The full CDR3 sequence reads CASSAQRGDQETQYF. Complete variable domain (other parts from reference TRBV2 and TRBJ2-3): EPEVTQTPSHQVTQMGQEVILRCVPISNHLYFYWYRQILGQKVEFLVSFYNNEISEKSEIFDDQFSVERPDGSNFTLKIRSTKLEDSAMYFCASSAQRGDQETQYFGPGTRLTVL.

Regarding this clone: Read coverage stops 3 residues before the CDR3 terminus; the germline J gene supplies the remainder. This chain uses TRBV6-1 with TRBJ1-4; weak D call: TRBD1 (5 bases). The CDR3 has 17 amino acids. CDR1 and CDR2 (germline): MNHNS, SASEGT. The CDR3 DNA, read in part, is TGTGCCAGCAGTGAAAATCTCGCCGGCTCTGGGGCCAACGTA. Translating gives CASSENLAGSGANV. The entire CDR3 sequence reads CASSENLAGSGANVLFF.

On this clone itself: The CDR3 end falls 3 residues outside the read, so it is completed with the germline J gene. The chain links TRBV7-2 to TRBJ2-2; a weak D match, TRBD1 (6 bases). Trimming took off 5 bases at V and 4 bases at J, with 11 bases between the two ends. Looked up from germline, CDR1 is SGHTA and CDR2 is FQGNSA. The CDR3 runs to 14 residues. CDR3 DNA (partial): TGTGCCAGCAGCGGGGGACATATCACCGGGGAG. Translated, it gives CASSGGHITGE. The full CDR3 reads CASSGGHITGELFF.

CDR3 bases read: TGTGCCAGCAGCTCAACACCCTTCAATGAG. Translated, it gives CASSSTPFNE. The complete CDR3 reads CASSSTPFNEQFF. V usage is TRBV11-1 and J usage is TRBJ2-1, with unresolved D. Read coverage stops 3 residues before the CDR3 terminus; the germline J gene supplies the remainder. Germline CDR1 is SGHAT and CDR2 is FQDESV (reference sequence). The length of the CDR3 is 13 residues. Trimming left V 4 bases short and J 6 bases short, with 10 bases between.

On this clone: From the germline J gene comes the end of the CDR3, since the read stops 3 residues before it. The V call is TRBV20-1, the J call TRBJ2-5, with a tentative D call TRBD2 (5 bases). CDR1 is DFQATT and CDR2 is SNEGSKA in the germline V gene (reference sequence). The CDR3 spans 14 residues. The V end lost 0 bases, the J end lost 3 bases, and 11 bases lay between the germline ends. The DNA read from the CDR3 is TGCAGTGCTAGAGAAGGGCGGGCAGAAGAGACC. Residues: CSAREGRAEET. The whole CDR3 protein is CSAREGRAEETQYF.

CDR3 protein: CSAQPTSGRHEQFF. The DNA read from the CDR3 is TGCAGTGCCCAACCGACTAGCGGGAGGCATGAG. The V call is TRBV20-1, the J call TRBJ2-1, with 13 bases matching TRBD2. Sequencing ends 3 residues short of the CDR3 end; the germline J gene provides the rest. The germline CDR1 and CDR2 sequences are DFQATT and SNEGSKA (reference sequence). There are 14 residues in the CDR3. V was clipped by 6 bases and J by 8 bases; unmatched bases: 7.